This T cell receptor (beta chain) emerged from a study of blood T cell repertoires in COVID-19. Participants were aged about 18 to 100 years, lived in over 20 US areas, and enrolled virtually. In the source study's methods: Reference gene primers were amplified, and this amplification served to estimate nucleated cell counts. Assay: immunoSEQ multiplex PCR; the TCRdb copy retains only in-frame clones and omits some. That table is the source of V, J and clone size, and D and trimming were worked out from the DNA. This sample yields 200,000 to 250,000 clones, of which about nine tenths are seen a single time; about 6% belongs to the top ten. The CDR3 is 14 amino acids. The V gene lost 4 bases and the J gene lost 6 bases, with 15 bases spanning the gap. Per the germline V gene, CDR1 is LNHDA and CDR2 is SQIVND (reference sequence). This clone has just one count.

This clonotype originated in a woman in her thirties with acute COVID-19. Material for sequencing was PBMCs or T cells enriched from blood (not recorded which). V usage is TRBV19 and J usage is TRBJ1-1; D might be TRBD1 (6 bases). The CDR3 loop reads CASSRQVSNAEAFF. Written as DNA, the CDR3 is TGTGCCAGTAGTAGACAGGTCTCTAACGCTGAAGCTTTCTTT.